One sample yielded the 30 T cell receptor beta chains listed below, sequenced in a study of blood T cell repertoires in COVID-19. The data were produced by immunoSEQ multiplex PCR, yet TCRdb's version contains in-frame clones alone and is incomplete. The repertoire holds roughly 500,000 clones, with over 75% as singletons. Sequenced: peripheral blood. The receptors were gathered from a human donor in a cohort sampled during active COVID-19.

The CDR3, as DNA: TGTGCCAGCAGCCCTAGGACAGGAGCCAAAGAATGGGGTGAGCAGTTCTTC. Its protein is CASSPRTGAKEWGEQFF. The gene calls are TRBV9 and TRBJ2-1; TRBD1 agrees at 7 bases. Germline V CDR1 and CDR2: SGDLS, YYNGEE. The CDR3 spans 17 residues. Trimming removed 4 bases from V and 9 bases from J; junction bases left unmatched: 19. The variable domain in full, with the rest retrieved from reference TRBV9 and TRBJ2-1, is DSGVTQTPKHLITATGQRVTLRCSPRSGDLSVYWYQQSLDQGLQFLIQYYNGEERAKGNILERFSAQQFPDLHSELNLSSLELGDSALYFCASSPRTGAKEWGEQFFGPGTRLTVL.

The chain employs TRBV5-1 and TRBJ2-3; 12 bases are shared with TRBD2. V dropped 4 bases and J dropped 6; count of bases not matched to a gene: 12. Germline CDR1 reads SGHRS; CDR2 reads YFSETQ. The CDR3 spans 17 residues. CDR3 sequence: CASSLQPGLAGWDTQYF. The CDR3 coding sequence is TGCGCCAGCAGCCTACAACCCGGACTAGCGGGATGGGATACGCAGTATTTT.

The table lists this clone with a few counts. This rearrangement joins TRBV30 to TRBJ1-3; unclear D gene. The CDR3 covers 13 residues. V lost 4 bases, J lost 0 bases, and 7 bases lay in between. Germline V gives CDR1 GTSNPN, CDR2 SVGIG (reference sequence). CDR3 in DNA: TGTGCCTGGACCCTTTTCTCTGGAAACACCATATATTTT. It yields the protein CAWTLFSGNTIYF.

The V call is TRBV21-1, the J call TRBJ2-7; the D segment call TRBD1 is taken from the table without a DNA check. TRBV21-1 corresponds to a pseudogene. The CDR3 contains 17 residues. The CDR3 DNA reads as TGTGCCAGCACTTCCCTACAATTTCGACAGGGGAGGAACGAGCAGTACTTC. It codes for CASTSLQFRQGRNEQYF.

The V call is TRBV7-8, the J call TRBJ2-3; 8 bases agree with TRBD1. The germline V gene has CDR1 SGHVS and CDR2 FQNEAQ. Unmatched junction bases numbered 9, after V lost 5 bases and J lost 2 bases. CDR3 length: 16 residues. CDR3 residues: CASSALTGVPTDTQYF. Written as DNA, the CDR3 is TGTGCCAGCAGCGCGCTGACAGGGGTTCCCACAGATACGCAGTATTTT.

In its sample, this clone was seen once. The rearrangement links TRBV27 to TRBJ2-3; TRBD2 aligns across 7 bases. The CDR3 runs to 14 residues. Germline loops: CDR1 MNHEY, CDR2 SMNVEV (reference sequence). J was trimmed by 0 bases and V by 6 bases; bases with no gene match: 3. In DNA form, the CDR3 reads TGTGCCAGCAGCTTTAGCGGGAGCACAGATACGCAGTATTTT. Amino acids: CASSFSGSTDTQYF.

This clone was seen once. V and J are TRBV10-1 and TRBJ2-1, with 11 nucleotides matching TRBD2. The trim removed 2 bases at V and 2 bases at J, leaving 5 bases unmatched. The CDR3 covers 17 residues. CDR1 and CDR2 from the germline V gene are WNHNN and SYGVQD (reference sequence). CDR3 bases: TGCGCCAGCAGTGAGAGTCTAGCGGGAGGCCCCTACAATGAGCAGTTCTTC. Its protein is CASSESLAGGPYNEQFF.

Worth noting for this clone: Distinct nucleotide sequences in the sample also encode this CDR3. The CDR3 nucleotides are TGCGCCAGCAGCTTGGGACAGGGAGGACGGACTGAAGCTTTCTTT. This translates into CASSLGQGGRTEAFF. The V call is TRBV5-1, the J call TRBJ1-1; 7 bases are shared with TRBD1. Germline CDR1 is SGHRS and CDR2 is YFSETQ. V shed 0 bases and J 5 bases; nucleotides not matched to a gene: 7. The CDR3 runs 15 residues.

J is TRBJ1-4 and V is TRBV28; TRBD1 matches at 10 bases. Germline values: CDR1 MDHEN, CDR2 SYDVKM. This CDR3 is 15 amino acids long. V lost 3 bases to trimming and J lost 8 bases; unmatched junction nucleotides: 6. CDR3 in DNA: TGTGCCAGCAGTTTGACGGGACAGGGGTGGGAAAAACTGTTTTTT. This translates into CASSLTGQGWEKLFF. Full variable domain (outside the CDR3, taken from reference TRBV28 and TRBJ1-4): DVKVTQSSRYLVKRTGEKVFLECVQDMDHENMFWYRQDPGLGLRLIYFSYDVKMKEKGDIPEGYSVSREKKERFSLILESASTNQTSMYLCASSLTGQGWEKLFFGSGTQLSVL.

V is TRBV28 and J is TRBJ1-5; D is perhaps TRBD1 (5 bases). Germline lookup yields CDR1 MDHEN and CDR2 SYDVKM. The CDR3 extends over 16 amino acids. Trimming took off 6 bases at V and 2 bases at J, with 17 bases between the two ends. CDR3 in amino acids: CASSQRGRKGNQPQHF. The CDR3 DNA reads as TGTGCCAGCAGCCAACGGGGGAGGAAGGGCAATCAGCCCCAGCATTTT.

This rearrangement joins TRBV30 to TRBJ2-3; D is undetermined. Per germline, CDR1 GTSNPN and CDR2 SVGIG (reference sequence). With 1 base removed from V and 5 bases from J, the gap between germline ends came to 10 bases. The CDR3 is made up of 13 amino acids. CDR3 region: CAWSGQAIDTQYF. In nucleotides, the CDR3 is TGTGCCTGGAGTGGTCAGGCGATAGATACGCAGTATTTT.

The gene calls are TRBV7-2 and TRBJ2-6, with 8 bases identical to TRBD1. The CDR3 runs 18 residues. CDR1 is SGHTA, CDR2 FQGNSA, per germline. The V gene end was trimmed by 5 bases and the J gene end by 0 bases; junction bases not matched to a gene: 9. The CDR3 DNA reads TGTGCCAGCAGCCCAACCGGGACAGGCTACTCTGGGGCCAACGTCCTGACTTTC. It encodes CASSPTGTGYSGANVLTF.

The V gene is TRBV10-3, the J gene TRBJ2-1, with D uncertain. The CDR3 length is 15 residues. In germline, CDR1 is ENHRY, CDR2 SYGVKD. Trimming took off 3 bases at V and 7 bases at J, with 16 bases between the two ends. CDR3 residues: CAISDRVTTENEQFF. Written as DNA, the CDR3 is TGTGCCATCAGTGATCGGGTAACGACGGAGAATGAGCAGTTCTTC.

The chain recombines TRBV2 with TRBJ2-1, with 11 bases fitting TRBD2. CDR1 and CDR2 from the germline V gene are SNHLY and FYNNEI. V trimming: 7 bases; J trimming: 15 bases; junction bases outside the gene matches: 20. The CDR3 loop spans 16 amino acids. In nucleotides, the CDR3 is TGTGCCAGCACGGATAGAGGGACTAGCGGAGCTTTAGGGCGGTTCTTC. The encoded protein is CASTDRGTSGALGRFF.

To note about this clone: The junction differs from germline at one of its ends, possibly a read error. This chain links TRBV5-4 with TRBJ2-7; possibly TRBD2 for D (6 bases). Germline V CDR1 and CDR2: SGHNT, YYREEE (reference sequence). This CDR3 is built from 13 residues. The CDR3 loop is CASSSRTDYAQYF. Here the CDR3 DNA reads TGTGCCAGCAGCTCGAGGACGGACTACGCGCAGTACTTC.

This clone was recorded only once. The chain joins TRBV6-5 to TRBJ2-7; 10 bases match TRBD2. V lost 6 bases and J lost 1; bases outside the gene matches: 3. The CDR3 totals 14 residues. CDR1 MNHEY and CDR2 SVGAGI come from the germline V gene. CDR3 nucleotides: TGTGCCAGCAGCCGACTAGCGGGTTCCTACGAGCAGTACTTC. This codes for CASSRLAGSYEQYF.

Of note for this clone: Additional DNA sequences in this sample encode the identical CDR3. The chain combines TRBV5-1 with TRBJ2-5; TRBD2 might be the D (6 bases). The CDR3 sequence is 14 residues long. Per germline, CDR1 SGHRS and CDR2 YFSETQ. Trimming pared 0 bases from V and 5 bases from J, leaving 11 bases between. The CDR3 protein is CASSLAGEGETQYF. The CDR3 DNA is TGCGCCAGCAGCTTGGCGGGAGAAGGGGAGACCCAGTACTTC.

The chain links TRBV30 to TRBJ1-1; 10 bases map to TRBD1. The CDR3 totals 17 residues. Per the germline V gene, CDR1 is GTSNPN and CDR2 is SVGIG (reference sequence). Trimming at V came to 2 bases and at J to 0 bases, leaving 9 bases not matched to a gene. The CDR3 loop is CAWSQDRGLAVNTEAFF. In nucleotides, the CDR3 is TGTGCCTGGAGTCAAGACAGGGGGCTGGCGGTGAACACTGAAGCTTTCTTT. Based on the CDR3 plus reference TRBV30 and TRBJ1-1, the full variable domain is SQTIHQWPATLVQPVGSPLSLECTVEGTSNPNLYWYRQAAGRGLQLLFYSVGIGQISSEVPQNLSASRPQDRQFILSSKKLLLSDSGFYLCAWSQDRGLAVNTEAFFGQGTRLTVV.

The gene calls are TRBV19 and TRBJ1-2, with 10 positions matching TRBD1. CDR3 length equals 17 residues. J lost 6 bases, V lost 4 bases, and 14 bases had no gene match. Germline V CDR1 and CDR2: LNHDA, SQIVND (reference sequence). This CDR3 is CASSTKGTGAFFHGYTF. Written as DNA, the CDR3 is TGTGCCAGTAGTACTAAGGGGACAGGGGCATTTTTCCATGGCTACACCTTC.

This chain uses TRBV19 with TRBJ2-3, with a possible D match to TRBD1 (5 bases). In germline, CDR1 is LNHDA, CDR2 SQIVND (reference sequence). Trimming stripped 5 bases from V and 11 bases from J, with 14 bases between. The CDR3 runs to 12 residues. This chain's CDR3 is CASSFPGQGQYF. DNA for the CDR3: TGTGCCAGTAGTTTCCCAGGGCAGGGGCAGTATTTT.

The V and J genes are TRBV6-5 and TRBJ1-1; D remains unclear. CDR3 length equals 15 residues. The ends were cut back, 6 bases at V and 0 bases at J, with 14 bases in the middle. The germline gives CDR1 MNHEY, CDR2 SVGAGI. CDR3 in DNA: TGTGCCAGCAGCCCATGGGCTTCGTTGAACACTGAAGCTTTCTTT. Protein product: CASSPWASLNTEAFF.

The gene calls are TRBV7-9 and TRBJ2-7, with 9 bases that match TRBD1. The CDR3 extends over 15 amino acids. V gave up 3 bases and J gave up 3 bases; unmatched junction bases: 6. Per germline, CDR1 SEHNR and CDR2 FQNEAQ (reference sequence). In DNA, the CDR3 is TGTGCCAGCAGCTTCGACAGGGGGTTCGGCTACGAGCAGTACTTC. Amino acid sequence: CASSFDRGFGYEQYF.

Only one count was recorded for this clone. V and J are TRBV2 and TRBJ1-2; unclear D gene. V was clipped by 3 bases and J by 12 bases, with 14 bases between them. Germline CDR1 SNHLY, CDR2 FYNNEI. CDR3 length: 12 amino acids. The CDR3 protein is CASSDAGSVDTF. The CDR3 DNA reads TGTGCCAGCAGTGACGCGGGTTCGGTAGACACCTTC.

This sequence joins TRBV28 and TRBJ1-2; 9 bases fit TRBD1. Germline V gene lookup returns CDR1 MDHEN and CDR2 SYDVKM. Trimming took 6 bases from V and 8 from J; bases not matched to a gene: 10. CDR3 size: 14 residues. In DNA, the CDR3 is TGTGCCAGCAGGCTACAGGGGGCGTTTCTCGGCTACACCTTC. Protein product: CASRLQGAFLGYTF.

V is TRBV27 and J is TRBJ2-3, with a possible D match to TRBD1 (6 bases). CDR1 and CDR2 from the germline V gene are MNHEY and SMNVEV (reference sequence). This CDR3 contains 13 residues. Trimming cost V 6 bases and J 6 bases, with 13 bases left between them. The CDR3 DNA reads as TGTGCCAGCAGAGGGACAACCGGGGATACGCAGTATTTT. It yields the protein CASRGTTGDTQYF.

The chain carries TRBV4-1 and TRBJ2-3; maybe TRBD1 (6 bases). The V and J ends lost 4 bases and 4 bases respectively, with 12 bases between them. The germline CDR1 and CDR2 sequences are MGHRA and YSYEKL. The CDR3 spans 14 residues. As DNA, the CDR3 is TGCGCCAGCAGCCGGACAGTAGGGGCAGATACGCAGTATTTT. It is translated as CASSRTVGADTQYF.

The chain employs TRBV9 and TRBJ2-1, with unresolved D. V was shortened by 3 bases and J by 6 bases, with 10 bases between the two germline ends. The V gene's germline CDR1 is SGDLS and CDR2 YYNGEE. The CDR3 runs 13 residues. This CDR3 reads CASSASLGNEQFF. In nucleotides, the CDR3 is TGTGCCAGCAGCGCGTCACTTGGCAATGAGCAGTTCTTC.

The chain is built from TRBV6-6 and TRBJ1-6, with 9 bases fitting TRBD1. The CDR3 contains 16 residues. V shed 0 bases, J shed 6 bases, and the junction held 3 bases outside the gene matches. Germline CDR1 MNHNY, CDR2 SVGAGI (reference sequence). CDR3 amino acids: CASSYSQGAFNSPLHF. As DNA, the CDR3 is TGTGCCAGCAGTTACTCACAGGGGGCCTTTAATTCACCCCTCCACTTT.

The rearrangement uses TRBV7-2 and TRBJ1-3; the D is unclear. CDR1 and CDR2 (germline): SGHTA, FQGNSA. The CDR3 is made up of 15 amino acids. Trimming took off 5 bases at V and 0 bases at J, with 11 bases between the two ends. CDR3 sequence (DNA): TGTGCCAGCAGCCACCCAGGCCGCTCTGGAAACACCATATATTTT. This sequence encodes CASSHPGRSGNTIYF.

The chain uses TRBV19 and TRBJ2-7, with D possibly TRBD2 on 5 matching bases. From germline, CDR1 is LNHDA and CDR2 SQIVND (reference sequence). Deletions cut 4 bases from V and 2 bases from J, with 12 bases between. The CDR3 contains 14 residues. The CDR3 reads CASSTPGLTYEQYF. The CDR3 DNA reads as TGTGCCAGTAGTACCCCGGGGTTAACCTACGAGCAGTACTTC.